The 4 T cell receptor beta chains presented below share a single source sample, sequenced in a study of response to subunit inactivated influenza vaccine. TCRdb analysed the RT-PCR reads with MiXCR anew, one entry per CDR3 protein. Here the sample spans hundreds of thousands of distinct CDR3 sequences, about 12% being singletons. The material was non-naive T cells sorted from PBMCs, obtained 14 days before vaccination. These receptors all come from a man in his fifties or sixties who received an inactivated influenza vaccine.

This clonotype has more than one count but fewer than ten. The genes are TRBV3-1 and TRBJ2-5; maybe TRBD1 (6 bases). This CDR3 has 15 residues. Germline V gives CDR1 LGHDT, CDR2 YNNKEL (reference sequence). V was pared by 4 bases and J by 2 bases, with 14 bases between. CDR3 nucleotides: TGTGCCAGCAGCCCCTACCAGGGGTCTCAAGAGACCCAGTACTTC. Protein: CASSPYQGSQETQYF.

This clonotype has ten or more counts. This sequence joins TRBV20-1 and TRBJ1-3; 7 nucleotides match TRBD1. V gave up 6 bases and J gave up 5 bases; unmatched junction bases: 4. From germline, CDR1 is DFQATT and CDR2 SNEGSKA (reference sequence). CDR3 length: 12 residues. The CDR3 sequence is CSAVQGRNTIYF. The CDR3 DNA sequence: TGCAGTGCCGTACAGGGGCGAAACACCATATATTTT.

Only a few counts were recorded for this clonotype. The chain uses TRBV7-9 and TRBJ1-1, with 8 bases matching TRBD1. Germline V gene sequence: CDR1 SEHNR, CDR2 FQNEAQ (reference sequence). The V and J ends lost 5 bases and 3 bases, in that order; junction bases with no gene match: 8. The CDR3 extends over 15 amino acids. The CDR3 DNA reads TGTGCCAGCAGCCCCATGTCAGGGGGCTACACTGAAGCTTTCTTT. Its protein product is CASSPMSGGYTEAFF.

This clonotype was counted between two and nine times. V and J are TRBV20-1 and TRBJ1-5, with D tentatively TRBD1 (6 bases). Germline V gene sequence: CDR1 DFQATT, CDR2 SNEGSKA (reference sequence). There are 13 residues in the CDR3. V lost 3 bases, J lost 7 bases, and 13 bases lay in between. The CDR3 coding sequence is TGCAGTGCTAGTGGGGGGCGGGGGCAGCCCCAGCATTTT. Translating it yields CSASGGRGQPQHF.